The clone carrying this T cell receptor beta chain came up once. The authors' processing: Nucleated cell counts were estimated from reference gene primer amplification. Method: immunoSEQ multiplex PCR; TCRdb's copy keeps in-frame clones and lacks some. The DNA was the basis for D and trimming; V, J and clone size are from that table. The sample records about 95,000 clones, around 85% being singletons. The CDR3 spans 17 residues. V shed 1 base and J 8 bases; nucleotides not matched to a gene: 12. Germline V gene sequence: CDR1 SEHNR, CDR2 FQNEAQ (reference sequence). The data derive from a study of blood T cell repertoires in COVID-19. The wider study: COVID-19 samples, acute and convalescent, were from the United States, Italy and Spain. T cells, B-cell-depleted T cells, or PBMCs supplied cDNA or gDNA.

The sequencing input was peripheral blood. The genes are TRBV7-9 and TRBJ1-4; TRBD1 aligns across 8 bases. The TCR was taken from a man older than 75 with active or convalescent COVID-19. The CDR3 sequence: CASSLGHGQGAPEKLFF. The CDR3 region has the DNA TGTGCCAGCAGCTTAGGTCATGGACAGGGCGCACCGGAAAAACTGTTTTTT.